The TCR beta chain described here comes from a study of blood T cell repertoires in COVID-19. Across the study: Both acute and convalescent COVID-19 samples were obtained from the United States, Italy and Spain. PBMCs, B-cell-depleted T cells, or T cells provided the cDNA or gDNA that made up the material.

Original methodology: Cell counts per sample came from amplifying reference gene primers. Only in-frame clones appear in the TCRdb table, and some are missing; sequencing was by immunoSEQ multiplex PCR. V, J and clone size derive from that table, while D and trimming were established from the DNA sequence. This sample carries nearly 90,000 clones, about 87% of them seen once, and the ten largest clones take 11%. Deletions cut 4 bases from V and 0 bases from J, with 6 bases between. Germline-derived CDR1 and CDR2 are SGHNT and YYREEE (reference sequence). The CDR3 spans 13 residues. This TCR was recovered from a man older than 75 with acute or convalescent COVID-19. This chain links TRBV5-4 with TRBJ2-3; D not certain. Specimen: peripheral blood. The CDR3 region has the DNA TGTGCCAGCAGCCCAGGAAGCACAGATACGCAGTATTTT. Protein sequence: CASSPGSTDTQYF. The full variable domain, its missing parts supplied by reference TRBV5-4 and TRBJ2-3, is ETGVTQSPTHLIKTRGQQVTLRCSSQSGHNTVSWYQQALGQGPQFIFQYYREEENGRGNFPPRFSGLQFPNYSSELNVNALELDDSALYLCASSPGSTDTQYFGPGTRLTVL.